The 21 T cell receptor beta chains listed next were all sequenced from one sample in a study of T cells in Graves' hyperthyroidism and ophthalmopathy. The CDR3 regions of TCR beta were amplified from RNA transcripts. Initially, a first-round RT-PCR of the TCR CDR3 employed the HTBI primer set. MiXCR was run by TCRdb on the multiplex PCR reads, yielding one entry per CDR3 protein. The table shows around 300,000 distinct CDR3 sequences, with approximately 14% occurring only once. Sequencing used blood. The receptor source for this set is a woman in her forties or fifties with Graves' hyperthyroidism that later progressed to Graves' ophthalmopathy.

V and J are TRBV5-6 and TRBJ2-6; D may correspond to TRBD1 or TRBD2 (5 bases each). Trimming took 2 bases from V and 1 from J, leaving 22 bases between them. The length of the CDR3 is 20 residues. Germline V lookup: CDR1 SGHDT, CDR2 YYEEEE. The CDR3 loop is CASSFWNLGTDLSGANVLTF. Here the CDR3 DNA reads TGTGCCAGCAGCTTTTGGAACCTCGGGACGGACTTATCTGGGGCCAACGTCCTGACTTTC.

This clonotype was found a few times. This chain joins TRBV6-1 and TRBJ2-1; no reliable D call. V lost 5 bases, J lost 0 bases, and 11 bases lay in between. CDR1 is MNHNS and CDR2 is SASEGT in the germline V gene. The CDR3 contains 15 residues. The CDR3 DNA reads as TGTGCCAGCAGTATAGCAGCGAGCTCCTACAATGAGCAGTTCTTC. Its protein product is CASSIAASSYNEQFF.

V and J are TRBV5-8 and TRBJ2-3, with 7 bases matching TRBD1. The CDR3 spans 15 residues. V dropped 2 bases and J dropped 3; count of bases not matched to a gene: 6. Germline-derived CDR1 and CDR2 are SGHTS and YDEGEE. The CDR3 is CASSLGTAPTDTQYF. The CDR3 bases are TGTGCCAGCAGCTTAGGGACAGCTCCAACAGATACGCAGTATTTT.

This chain links TRBV20-1 with TRBJ2-7, with TRBD2 identical over 7 bases. This CDR3 has 13 amino acids. V dropped 1 base and J dropped 6; count of bases not matched to a gene: 6. CDR1 DFQATT and CDR2 SNEGSKA come from the germline V gene (reference sequence). The CDR3 loop is CSARGGTTSEQYF. The CDR3 DNA follows: TGCAGTGCTAGAGGGGGGACTACTAGCGAGCAGTACTTC.

The chain couples TRBV4-1 to TRBJ2-7; D is uncertain. V was cut by 3 bases and J by 2 bases, with 11 bases left in between. CDR1 is MGHRA, CDR2 YSYEKL, per germline. The CDR3 sequence is 14 residues long. The CDR3 DNA reads TGCGCCAGCAGCCAGGGAAGTCGAGCCTACGAGCAGTACTTC. Translating gives CASSQGSRAYEQYF.

This clonotype was observed at least ten times. The gene calls are TRBV12-3 or TRBV12-4 and TRBJ1-2; 10 nucleotides align to TRBD1. V was clipped by 6 bases and J by 2 bases; unmatched bases: 9. The CDR3 length is 16 residues. CDR3 DNA: TGTGCCAGCAGCTACCCCGGGACAGGGGCCAACTATGGCTACACCTTC. Translating it yields CASSYPGTGANYGYTF.

The sample holds many counts of this clonotype. The chain recombines TRBV5-1 with TRBJ2-7; no clear D gene. CDR1 and CDR2 from the germline V gene are SGHRS and YFSETQ. CDR3 length equals 11 residues. Trimming cost V 5 bases and J 6 bases, with 9 bases left between them. CDR3 coding DNA: TGCGCCAGCAGGGTGAGTGGCGAGCAGTACTTC. Protein: CASRVSGEQYF.

The chain employs TRBV19 and TRBJ2-1, with TRBD2 identical over 9 bases. Germline V lookup: CDR1 LNHDA, CDR2 SQIVND (reference sequence). Germline trimming cut 5 bases from V and 6 bases from J; bases unmatched to any gene: 8. There are 15 residues in the CDR3. CDR3 sequence (DNA): TGTGCCAGTAGTTCGTTAGCGGGAGCAATCAATGAGCAGTTCTTC. The encoded protein is CASSSLAGAINEQFF.

In its sample, this clonotype was seen a few times. This may arise from a read error, as a much more abundant clone is one base away. The chain carries TRBV28 and TRBJ1-2; possibly TRBD1 for D (5 bases). V shed 3 bases and J shed 0 bases, with 11 bases lying between them. The CDR3 runs to 15 residues. Germline V gene sequence: CDR1 MDHEN, CDR2 SYDVKM. CDR3 sequence reads: CASSLARGTNYGYTF. The CDR3 bases are TGTGCCAGCAGTTTGGCCCGGGGGACTAACTATGGCTACACCTTC.

Many counts were recorded for this clonotype. This chain connects TRBV12-3 or TRBV12-4 to TRBJ1-2; D is uncertain. V lost 6 bases, J lost 5 bases, and 7 bases lay in between. The CDR3 covers 11 residues. CDR3 in amino acids: CASSSTYGYTF. CDR3 DNA sequence: TGTGCCAGCAGCTCGACTTATGGCTACACCTTC.

This clonotype was seen at least ten times. This chain connects TRBV7-2 to TRBJ2-3; possibly TRBD1 for D (5 bases). Germline CDR1 is SGHTA and CDR2 is FQGNSA. V dropped 5 bases and J dropped 2 bases, with 14 bases sitting between them. CDR3 length equals 15 residues. CDR3 amino acids: CASSPLRAVTDTQYF. Here the CDR3 DNA reads TGTGCCAGCAGCCCTCTCAGGGCAGTCACAGATACGCAGTATTTT. Full variable domain (outside the CDR3, taken from reference TRBV7-2 and TRBJ2-3): GAGVSQSPSNKVTEKGKDVELRCDPISGHTALYWYRQSLGQGLEFLIYFQGNSAPDKSGLPSDRFSAERTGGSVSTLTIQRTQQEDSAVYLCASSPLRAVTDTQYFGPGTRLTVL.

There are many counts of this clonotype. The V call is TRBV27, the J call TRBJ1-2; tentative D call: TRBD1 (6 bases). The CDR3 totals 14 residues. Germline V lookup: CDR1 MNHEY, CDR2 SMNVEV (reference sequence). The V end lost 8 bases, the J end lost 8 bases, and 21 bases lay between the germline ends. DNA for the CDR3: TGTGCCAGCGCCCTAAGTAGGGACATCCGGGGCTACACCTTC. It is translated as CASALSRDIRGYTF.

This clonotype has a count of ten or more. The rearrangement uses TRBV5-6 and TRBJ2-7; D gene uncertain. This CDR3 has 12 residues. The V gene lost 0 bases and the J gene lost 7 bases, with 8 bases spanning the gap. Germline CDR1 reads SGHDT; CDR2 reads YYEEEE. CDR3 region: CASSLDLREQYF. In DNA, the CDR3 is TGTGCCAGCAGCTTGGATCTGCGTGAGCAGTACTTC.

Notes on this clonotype: This may be a read error: a much more frequent sequence differs by one nucleotide. This chain links TRBV27 with TRBJ2-3; D tentatively reads TRBD1 or TRBD2 (5 bases each). Germline loops: CDR1 MNHEY, CDR2 SMNVEV (reference sequence). Trimming took 6 bases from V and 7 from J, leaving 14 bases between them. The CDR3 has 13 amino acids. CDR3 bases: TGTGCCAGCAGCCCAAGGGACGCGAATACGCAGTATTTT. Translated, it gives CASSPRDANTQYF.

This clonotype occurred many times. The chain carries TRBV7-9 and TRBJ1-1; tentative D call: TRBD1 (5 bases). V was cut by 4 bases and J by 11 bases, with 14 bases left in between. There are 12 residues in the CDR3. Germline V gene sequence: CDR1 SEHNR, CDR2 FQNEAQ (reference sequence). In DNA, the CDR3 is TGTGCCAGCAGCTACCGGGACCGCTTGGCTTTCTTT. This codes for CASSYRDRLAFF. Looking up the rest from reference TRBV7-9 and TRBJ1-1 gives the full variable domain: DTGVSQNPRHKITKRGQNVTFRCDPISEHNRLYWYRQTLGQGPEFLTYFQNEAQLEKSRLLSDRFSAERPKGSFSTLEIQRTEQGDSAMYLCASSYRDRLAFFGQGTRLTVV.

This clonotype was picked up many times. The V and J genes are TRBV18 and TRBJ1-1; D might be TRBD1 (5 bases). V was cut by 1 base and J by 3 bases, with 18 bases left in between. The CDR3 is 17 residues long. Germline CDR1 and CDR2: KGHSH and LQKENI. In DNA form, the CDR3 reads TGTGCCAGCTCACCACGTAACCGGGACTCACCCCACACTGAAGCTTTCTTT. This sequence encodes CASSPRNRDSPHTEAFF.

This chain links TRBV25-1 with TRBJ2-2; D perhaps matches TRBD2 (6 bases). V dropped 5 bases and J dropped 4 bases, with 11 bases sitting between them. CDR1 and CDR2 from the germline V gene are MGHDK and SYGVNS. The CDR3 sequence is 14 residues long. The CDR3 coding sequence is TGTGCCAGCAGTCGGGAGTGGAGCACCGGGGAGCTGTTTTTT. Its translation is CASSREWSTGELFF.

V usage is TRBV28 and J usage is TRBJ1-2; possibly TRBD1 for D (5 bases). The CDR3 covers 15 residues. V lost 5 bases to trimming and J lost 2 bases, with 15 bases between them. The germline V gene has CDR1 MDHEN and CDR2 SYDVKM. The CDR3 protein is CASSSAQGLNYGYTF. Written as DNA, the CDR3 is TGTGCCAGCAGTAGCGCCCAGGGATTGAACTATGGCTACACCTTC.

This clonotype has a count of ten or more. The rearrangement links TRBV18 to TRBJ2-3, with 9 bases matching TRBD1. Unmatched junction bases numbered 5, after V lost 6 bases and J lost 4 bases. This CDR3 is 14 amino acids long. CDR1 is KGHSH and CDR2 is LQKENI in the germline V gene. CDR3 in DNA: TGTGCCAGCTCCCGGGGACAGGGTCCAGATACGCAGTATTTT. It translates to CASSRGQGPDTQYF.

This clonotype has ten or more counts. The V and J genes are TRBV10-3 and TRBJ1-3; no clear D. Germline V gene sequence: CDR1 ENHRY, CDR2 SYGVKD. The CDR3 is 12 amino acids. Trimming took off 6 bases at V and 1 base at J, with 4 bases between the two ends. The CDR3, as DNA: TGTGCCATCAGCACATCTGGAAACACCATATATTTT. Its translation is CAISTSGNTIYF.

Only a few counts were recorded for this clonotype. The V and J genes are TRBV6-1 and TRBJ2-7; D gene uncertain. The V and J ends lost 2 bases and 0 bases respectively, with 8 bases between them. This CDR3 is 14 amino acids long. Germline CDR1 MNHNS, CDR2 SASEGT. The CDR3 loop reads CASSEQVLSYEQYF. CDR3 in DNA: TGTGCCAGCAGTGAACAGGTCCTCTCCTACGAGCAGTACTTC.